A single count supports the clone carrying this TCR beta chain. Its cognate antigen is unknown. The data derive from a study of CD8+ T cells in alopecia areata. General study results and limits: Affected lesional scalp, above all in alopecia totalis/universalis, was more clonal than normal scalp.

As to treatment: oral pan-JAK inhibitor, 5-10 mg twice daily. In each case, RNA was isolated and then reverse transcribed into cDNA as the sequencing template. The data were produced by immunoSEQ multiplex PCR, yet TCRdb's version contains in-frame clones alone and is incomplete. The sample consists of about 260,000 clones, roughly 63% of them appearing once. With 4 bases removed from V and 4 bases from J, the gap between germline ends came to 9 bases. Per germline, CDR1 LGHNA and CDR2 YSLEER. The CDR3 covers 13 residues. The sequencing used CD4+ T cells sorted from blood, collected around week 54, from a patient treated with tofacitinib. This TCR was sampled from a human donor with alopecia areata. This chain connects TRBV4-3 to TRBJ2-3; maybe TRBD1 (6 bases). The DNA of the CDR3 is TGCGCCAGCAGCCGGACAGAGGCAGATACGCAGTATTTT. Amino acids: CASSRTEADTQYF.